This record concerns one T cell receptor (beta chain) sequence. The conserved closing phenylalanine or tryptophan is absent in this CDR3, likely reflecting a read error. Germline CDR1 and CDR2: SQVTM and ANQGSEA. With 3 bases removed from V and 2 bases from J, the gap between germline ends came to 15 bases. The CDR3 has 15 amino acids. The data were obtained in a study of tumor-infiltrating lymphocytes in primary liver carcinoma. Study-wide context: Sample yields, roughly 3.65 to 8 million productive TCRbeta reads, were similar across the tissue types.

A constant-region primer primed TCR beta cDNA synthesis from around 500 ng of total RNA. Three-round nested multiplex PCR performed with slightly modified ARM-PCR produced the TCR beta libraries. Forward primers for TRBV1-TRBV30 and a C-beta reverse primer served the first two PCR rounds, at roughly 10 cycles each. From the multiplex PCR reads, TCRdb called clonotypes with MiXCR, one entry per CDR3 protein. The sample holds under 130,000 distinct CDR3 sequences, around 83% seen once. From unsorted bulk tissue weighing roughly 17-34 mg, DNA and RNA were co-extracted. The chain recombines TRBV29-1 with TRBJ2-3; tentatively, D is TRBD2 (6 bases). This clonotype was sampled from a man between 40 and 49 years old with primary liver carcinoma and hepatitis B virus infection. Sequenced input: liver tumor tissue from sampling region 3. Subset specified: tumor region T3, left-lateral pole. The CDR3 reads CSVEGGAYITDTQYL. In nucleotides, the CDR3 is TGCAGCGTTGAGGGCGGGGCCTACATCACAGATACGCAGTATTTA.